Each of the 13 T cell receptor beta chains below was sequenced from the same sample in a study of blood T cell repertoires in COVID-19. Libraries were prepared by immunoSEQ multiplex PCR; TCRdb keeps only in-frame clonotypes and omits some of them. The sample includes about 140,000 clones, approximately 84% of them seen just once. Sequenced: peripheral blood. The origin of the receptors is a woman between 55 and 75 years old with acute or convalescent COVID-19.

The chain joins TRBV27 to TRBJ2-7, with TRBD2 matching 12 bases. Germline V CDR1 and CDR2: MNHEY, SMNVEV (reference sequence). This CDR3 is 15 amino acids long. With 5 bases clipped from V and 3 bases from J, the junction kept 5 bases outside the gene matches. The CDR3 coding sequence is TGTGCCAGCAGTGGGACTAGCGGGCCCAACTACGAGCAGTACTTC. It encodes CASSGTSGPNYEQYF.

This clone has just a few counts. The J gene is TRBJ1-2, the V gene TRBV10-3, with D unresolved. V lost 4 bases to trimming and J lost 2 bases, with 5 bases between them. Germline assignment: CDR1 ENHRY and CDR2 SYGVKD. There are 12 residues in the CDR3. As DNA, the CDR3 is TGTGCCATCAGTGCCGGGAACTATGGCTACACCTTC. As protein: CAISAGNYGYTF.

The chain combines TRBV5-4 with TRBJ2-1; 10 nucleotides align to TRBD2. CDR1 SGHNT and CDR2 YYREEE come from the germline V gene (reference sequence). The trim removed 0 bases at V and 3 bases at J, leaving 3 bases unmatched. The CDR3 is 16 amino acids. The CDR3 reads CASSLGAGGIYNEQFF. The CDR3 DNA sequence: TGTGCCAGCAGCTTGGGAGCGGGAGGGATCTACAATGAGCAGTTCTTC.

The chain carries TRBV6-5 and TRBJ2-1, with 8 nucleotides matching TRBD1. This CDR3 is 11 amino acids long. Germline CDR1 and CDR2: MNHEY and SVGAGI. With V trimmed by 10 bases and J by 9 bases, 5 bases remained unmatched. The CDR3 DNA reads TGTGCCACTAATACAGGGGGTGAGCAGTTCTTC. Translated, it gives CATNTGGEQFF.

V usage is TRBV2 and J usage is TRBJ2-2; 8 positions match TRBD2. The CDR3 has 17 residues. The V gene end was trimmed by 4 bases and the J gene end by 1 base; junction bases not matched to a gene: 8. Germline CDR1 reads SNHLY; CDR2 reads FYNNEI. The CDR3 region has the DNA TGTGCCAGCAGTGCGGGGGGGGCTCTACGGAACACCGGGGAGCTGTTTTTT. Amino acid sequence: CASSAGGALRNTGELFF. Full variable domain (outside the CDR3, taken from reference TRBV2 and TRBJ2-2): EPEVTQTPSHQVTQMGQEVILRCVPISNHLYFYWYRQILGQKVEFLVSFYNNEISEKSEIFDDQFSVERPDGSNFTLKIRSTKLEDSAMYFCASSAGGALRNTGELFFGEGSRLTVL.

V and J are TRBV12-3 or TRBV12-4 and TRBJ2-7, with D possibly TRBD2 on 5 matching bases. With 2 bases removed from V and 3 bases from J, the gap between germline ends came to 8 bases. The CDR3 sequence is 13 residues long. The CDR3 region is CASSLNDYYEQYF. DNA of the CDR3: TGTGCCAGCAGTTTAAATGACTACTACGAGCAGTACTTC.

The V call is TRBV25-1, the J call TRBJ1-2, with TRBD1 as a possible D gene (5 bases). The CDR3 is made up of 11 amino acids. Germline V gene data show CDR1 as MGHDK and CDR2 as SYGVNS. V was trimmed by 4 bases and J by 5 bases, leaving 5 bases between them. CDR3: CASSGQYGYTF. The CDR3 bases are TGTGCCAGCAGTGGACAGTATGGCTACACCTTC.

The rearrangement joins TRBV30 to TRBJ1-2; D is ambiguous. The CDR3 runs to 13 residues. Germline-derived CDR1 and CDR2 are GTSNPN and SVGIG (reference sequence). The V end was cut by 4 bases, the J end by 6 bases, with 15 bases between. The CDR3 DNA follows: TGTGCCTGGACGGGAGTAACGCCCGATGGCTACACCTTC. Its translation: CAWTGVTPDGYTF.

The chain employs TRBV18 and TRBJ1-6; TRBD1 aligns across 8 bases. This CDR3 region has 15 residues. Germline V gene data show CDR1 as KGHSH and CDR2 as LQKENI. J lost 10 bases, V lost 3 bases, and 8 bases had no gene match. CDR3 nucleotide sequence: TGTGCCAGCTCACCGACAGGGGAAGTCGGCTCACCCCTCCACTTT. Its translation: CASSPTGEVGSPLHF.

The chain joins TRBV19 to TRBJ2-3; 13 bases agree with TRBD2. V shed 5 bases and J 7 bases; nucleotides not matched to a gene: 9. The CDR3 covers 16 residues. Germline CDR1 and CDR2: LNHDA and SQIVND (reference sequence). DNA for the CDR3: TGTGCCAGTAGTCCTTGGACTAGCGGGAGTTTGTATACGCAGTATTTT. Its translation is CASSPWTSGSLYTQYF.

The V gene is TRBV28, the J gene TRBJ2-3; 8 positions agree with TRBD1. This CDR3 spans 17 amino acids. From germline, CDR1 is MDHEN and CDR2 SYDVKM. V shed 6 bases and J 4 bases; nucleotides not matched to a gene: 15. CDR3 in amino acids: CASRNTNPGQESDTQYF. CDR3 DNA: TGTGCCAGCAGAAATACAAACCCGGGACAGGAATCAGATACGCAGTATTTT.

The chain is built from TRBV4-1 and TRBJ2-7, with 13 bases fitting TRBD2. The CDR3 runs 17 residues. CDR1 MGHRA and CDR2 YSYEKL come from the germline V gene. Trimming took 3 bases from V and 5 from J; bases not matched to a gene: 10. Written as DNA, the CDR3 is TGCGCCAGCAGCCAGCCACTAGCGGGAGGGCGGACCGACGAGCAGTACTTC. This codes for CASSQPLAGGRTDEQYF.

The chain has TRBV4-1 and TRBJ1-1, with 10 bases lining up with TRBD1. V gave up 4 bases and J gave up 5 bases; unmatched junction bases: 16. The germline gives CDR1 MGHRA, CDR2 YSYEKL. The CDR3 totals 18 residues. CDR3 sequence reads: CASSRREATWTGGTEAFF. CDR3 sequence (DNA): TGCGCCAGCAGCCGTAGGGAGGCAACATGGACAGGGGGAACTGAAGCTTTCTTT.